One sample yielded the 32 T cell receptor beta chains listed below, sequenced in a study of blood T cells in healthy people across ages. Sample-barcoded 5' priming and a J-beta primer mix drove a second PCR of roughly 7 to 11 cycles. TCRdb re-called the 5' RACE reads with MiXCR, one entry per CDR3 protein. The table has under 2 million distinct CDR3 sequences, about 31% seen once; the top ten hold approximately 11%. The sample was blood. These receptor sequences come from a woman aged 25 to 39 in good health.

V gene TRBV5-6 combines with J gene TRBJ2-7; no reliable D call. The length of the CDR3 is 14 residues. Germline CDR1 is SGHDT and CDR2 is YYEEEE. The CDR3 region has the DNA TGTACCACCCAGCTACACGGCGGCCCCTACGAGCAGTACGTC. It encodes CTTQLHGGPYEQYV.

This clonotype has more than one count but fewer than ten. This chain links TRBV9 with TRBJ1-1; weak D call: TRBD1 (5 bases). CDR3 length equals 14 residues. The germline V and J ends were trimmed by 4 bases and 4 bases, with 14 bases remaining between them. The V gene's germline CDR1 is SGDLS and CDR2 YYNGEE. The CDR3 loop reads CASSPSRGGTEAFF. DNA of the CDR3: TGTGCCAGCAGCCCCTCTCGGGGGGGCACTGAAGCTTTCTTT.

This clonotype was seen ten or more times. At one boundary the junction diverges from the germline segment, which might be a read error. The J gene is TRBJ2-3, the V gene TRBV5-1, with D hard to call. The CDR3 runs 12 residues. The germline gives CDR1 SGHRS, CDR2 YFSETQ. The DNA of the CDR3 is TGTGCCAGCAGTTTACGAGCAGATACGCAGTATTTT. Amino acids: CASSLRADTQYF.

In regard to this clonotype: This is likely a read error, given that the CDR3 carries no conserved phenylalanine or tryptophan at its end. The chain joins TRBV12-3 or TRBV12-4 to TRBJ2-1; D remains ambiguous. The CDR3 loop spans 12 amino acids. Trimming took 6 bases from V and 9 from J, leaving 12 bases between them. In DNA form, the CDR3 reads TGTGCCAGCAGCTACAAGCCGAGTGAGCAGTTCTGC. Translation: CASSYKPSEQFC.

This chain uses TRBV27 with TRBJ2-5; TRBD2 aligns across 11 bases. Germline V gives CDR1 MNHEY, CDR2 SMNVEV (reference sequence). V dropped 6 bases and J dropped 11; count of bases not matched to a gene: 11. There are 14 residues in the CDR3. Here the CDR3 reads CASRGLAVYNEQYF. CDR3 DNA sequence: TGTGCCAGCAGGGGACTAGCGGTCTACAATGAGCAGTACTTC.

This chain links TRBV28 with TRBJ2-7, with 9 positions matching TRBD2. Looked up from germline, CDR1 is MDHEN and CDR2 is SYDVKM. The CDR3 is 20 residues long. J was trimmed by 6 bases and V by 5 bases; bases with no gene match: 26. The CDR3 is CASSLQGGSGRVGPHVEQYF. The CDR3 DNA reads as TGTGCCAGCAGTCTCCAAGGGGGTAGCGGGAGAGTTGGGCCCCACGTCGAGCAGTACTTC.

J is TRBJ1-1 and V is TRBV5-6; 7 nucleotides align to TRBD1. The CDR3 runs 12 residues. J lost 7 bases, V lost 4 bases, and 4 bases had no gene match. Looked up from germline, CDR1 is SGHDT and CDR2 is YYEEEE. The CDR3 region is CASSHRGIEAFF. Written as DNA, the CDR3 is TGTGCCAGCAGCCACAGGGGAATTGAAGCTTTCTTT.

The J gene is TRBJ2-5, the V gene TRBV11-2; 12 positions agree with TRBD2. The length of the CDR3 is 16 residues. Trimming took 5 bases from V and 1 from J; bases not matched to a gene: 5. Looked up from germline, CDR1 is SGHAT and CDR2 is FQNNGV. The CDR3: CASSKTSGGFQETQYF. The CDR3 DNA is TGTGCCAGCAGCAAGACTAGCGGGGGATTCCAAGAGACCCAGTACTTC.

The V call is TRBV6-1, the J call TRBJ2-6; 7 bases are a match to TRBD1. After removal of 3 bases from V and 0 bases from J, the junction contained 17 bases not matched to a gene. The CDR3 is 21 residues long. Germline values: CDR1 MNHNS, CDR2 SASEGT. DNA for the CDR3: TGTGCCAGCAGTGATCCCGTCGCCTACAGGGGTGTGCTCTCTGGGGCCAACGTCCTGACTTTC. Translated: CASSDPVAYRGVLSGANVLTF.

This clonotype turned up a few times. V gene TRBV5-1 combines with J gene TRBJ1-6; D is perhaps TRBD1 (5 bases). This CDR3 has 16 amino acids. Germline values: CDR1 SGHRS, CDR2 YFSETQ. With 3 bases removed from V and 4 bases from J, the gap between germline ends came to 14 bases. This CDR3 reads CASSSKPDKYNSPLHF. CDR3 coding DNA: TGCGCCAGCAGCTCTAAGCCGGACAAGTATAATTCACCCCTCCACTTT.

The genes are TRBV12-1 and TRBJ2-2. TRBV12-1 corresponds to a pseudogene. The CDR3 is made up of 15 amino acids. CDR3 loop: CASSFFSGRGGELFF. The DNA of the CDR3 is TGTGCCAGCAGCTTTTTTTCCGGTCGGGGCGGGGAGCTGTTTTTT.

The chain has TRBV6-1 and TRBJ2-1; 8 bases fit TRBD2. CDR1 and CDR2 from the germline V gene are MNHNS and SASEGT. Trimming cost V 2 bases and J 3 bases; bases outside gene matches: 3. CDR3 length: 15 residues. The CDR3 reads CASSESRGGYNEQFF. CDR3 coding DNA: TGTGCCAGCAGTGAATCTCGGGGGGGCTACAATGAGCAGTTCTTC.

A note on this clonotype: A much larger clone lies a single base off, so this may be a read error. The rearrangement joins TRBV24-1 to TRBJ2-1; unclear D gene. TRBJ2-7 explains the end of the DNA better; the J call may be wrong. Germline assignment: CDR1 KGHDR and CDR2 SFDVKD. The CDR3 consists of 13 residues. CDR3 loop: CATSDLSRNEQYF. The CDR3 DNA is TGTGCCACCAGTGATTTGAGCCGCAATGAGCAGTACTTC.

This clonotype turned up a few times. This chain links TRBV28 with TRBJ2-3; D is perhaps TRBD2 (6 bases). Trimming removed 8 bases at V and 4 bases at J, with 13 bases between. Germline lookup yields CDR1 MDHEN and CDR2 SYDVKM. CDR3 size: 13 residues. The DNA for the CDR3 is TGTGCCAGCGAGGAGGGAGCCTCAGATACGCAGTATTTT. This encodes CASEEGASDTQYF.

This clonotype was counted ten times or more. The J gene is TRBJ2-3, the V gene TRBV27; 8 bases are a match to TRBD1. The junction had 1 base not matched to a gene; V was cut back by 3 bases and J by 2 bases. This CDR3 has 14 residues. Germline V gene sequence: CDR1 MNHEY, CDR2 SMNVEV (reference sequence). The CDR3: CASSLDRVTDTQYF. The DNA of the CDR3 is TGTGCCAGCAGTTTGGACAGGGTCACAGATACGCAGTATTTT.

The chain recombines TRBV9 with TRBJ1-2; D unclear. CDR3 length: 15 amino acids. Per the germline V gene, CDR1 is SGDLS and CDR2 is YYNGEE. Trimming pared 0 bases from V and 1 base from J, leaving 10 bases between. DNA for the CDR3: TGTGCCAGCAGCGTAGGGGTGAGCGTTAACTATGGCTACACCTTC. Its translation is CASSVGVSVNYGYTF.

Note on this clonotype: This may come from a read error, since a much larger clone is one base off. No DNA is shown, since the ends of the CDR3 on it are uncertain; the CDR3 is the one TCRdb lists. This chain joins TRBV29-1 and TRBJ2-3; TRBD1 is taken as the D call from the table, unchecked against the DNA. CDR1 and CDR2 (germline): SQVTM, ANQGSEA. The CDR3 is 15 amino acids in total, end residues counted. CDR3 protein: CSVAPWGRGTDTRYF.

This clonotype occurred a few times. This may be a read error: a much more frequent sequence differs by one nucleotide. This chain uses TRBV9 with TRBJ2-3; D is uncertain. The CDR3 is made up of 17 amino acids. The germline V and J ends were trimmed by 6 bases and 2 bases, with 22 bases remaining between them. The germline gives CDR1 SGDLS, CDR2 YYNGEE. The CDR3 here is CASTSSRTGGTTDTQYF. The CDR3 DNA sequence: TGTGCCAGCACCTCCTCACGCACTGGCGGAACCACAGATACGCAGTATTTT.

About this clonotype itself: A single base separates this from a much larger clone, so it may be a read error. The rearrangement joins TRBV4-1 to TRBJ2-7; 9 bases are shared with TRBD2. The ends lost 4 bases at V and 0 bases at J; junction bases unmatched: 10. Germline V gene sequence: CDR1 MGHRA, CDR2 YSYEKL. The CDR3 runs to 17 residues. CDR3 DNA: TGCGCCAGCAGCCCGTCTGCTAGCGGGGATGGCTCCTACGAGCAGTACGTC. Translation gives CASSPSASGDGSYEQYV.

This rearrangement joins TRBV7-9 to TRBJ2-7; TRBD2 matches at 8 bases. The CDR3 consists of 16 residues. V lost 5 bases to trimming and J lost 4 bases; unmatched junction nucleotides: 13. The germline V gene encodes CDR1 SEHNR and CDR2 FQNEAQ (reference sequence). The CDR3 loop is CASSLGGGLGSYEQYF. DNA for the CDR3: TGTGCCAGCAGCCTCGGGGGGGGGCTCGGATCTTACGAGCAGTACTTC.

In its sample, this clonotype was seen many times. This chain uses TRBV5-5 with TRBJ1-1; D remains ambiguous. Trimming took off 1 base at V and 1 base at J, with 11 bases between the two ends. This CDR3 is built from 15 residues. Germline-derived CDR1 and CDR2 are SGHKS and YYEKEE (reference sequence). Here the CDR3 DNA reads TGTGCCAGCAGCTTGTTTGCGAAAACGAACACTGAAGCTTTCTTT. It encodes CASSLFAKTNTEAFF. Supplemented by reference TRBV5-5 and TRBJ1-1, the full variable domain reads DAGVTQSPTHLIKTRGQQVTLRCSPISGHKSVSWYQQVLGQGPQFIFQYYEKEERGRGNFPDRFSARQFPNYSSELNVNALLLGDSALYLCASSLFAKTNTEAFFGQGTRLTVV.

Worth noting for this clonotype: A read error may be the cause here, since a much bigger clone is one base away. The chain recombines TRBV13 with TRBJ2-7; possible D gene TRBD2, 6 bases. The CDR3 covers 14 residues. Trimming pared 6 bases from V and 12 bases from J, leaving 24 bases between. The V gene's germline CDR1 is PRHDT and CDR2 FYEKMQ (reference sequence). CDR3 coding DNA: TGTGCCAGCAGTGAGAAGGAGGGTTGGGAGACCCGGTACTTC. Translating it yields CASSEKEGWETRYF. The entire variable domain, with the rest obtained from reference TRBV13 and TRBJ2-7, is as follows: AAGVIQSPRHLIKEKRETATLKCYPIPRHDTVYWYQQGPGQDPQFLISFYEKMQSDKGSIPDRFSAQQFSDYHSELNMSSLELGDSALYFCASSEKEGWETRYFGPGTRLTVT.

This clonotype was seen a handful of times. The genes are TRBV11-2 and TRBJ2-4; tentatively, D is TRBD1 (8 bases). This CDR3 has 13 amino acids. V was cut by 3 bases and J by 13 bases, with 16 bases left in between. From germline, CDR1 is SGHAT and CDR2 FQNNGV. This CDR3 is CASSFRTGREQYF. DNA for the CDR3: TGTGCCAGCAGCTTCCGGACAGGGCGGGAGCAGTACTTC.

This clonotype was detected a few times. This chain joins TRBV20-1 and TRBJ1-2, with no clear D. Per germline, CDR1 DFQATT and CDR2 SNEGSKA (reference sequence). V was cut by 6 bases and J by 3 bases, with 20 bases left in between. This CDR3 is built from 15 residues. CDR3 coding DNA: TGCAGTGCCCCAATGGCCGTAGCCGGTTACTATGGCTACACCTTC. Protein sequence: CSAPMAVAGYYGYTF.

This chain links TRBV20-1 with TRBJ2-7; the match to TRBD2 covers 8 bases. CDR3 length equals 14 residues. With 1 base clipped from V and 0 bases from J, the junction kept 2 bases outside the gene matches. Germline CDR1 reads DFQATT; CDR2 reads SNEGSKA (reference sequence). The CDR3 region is CSARAGGSSYEQYF. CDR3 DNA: TGCAGTGCTAGAGCGGGAGGGAGCTCCTACGAGCAGTACTTC.

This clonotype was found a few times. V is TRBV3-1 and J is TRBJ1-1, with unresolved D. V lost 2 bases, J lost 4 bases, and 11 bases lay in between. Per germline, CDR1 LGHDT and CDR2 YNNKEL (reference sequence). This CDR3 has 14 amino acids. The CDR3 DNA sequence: TGTGCCAGCAGCCAAATTCCAGAGAGCACTGAAGCTTTCTTT. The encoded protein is CASSQIPESTEAFF.

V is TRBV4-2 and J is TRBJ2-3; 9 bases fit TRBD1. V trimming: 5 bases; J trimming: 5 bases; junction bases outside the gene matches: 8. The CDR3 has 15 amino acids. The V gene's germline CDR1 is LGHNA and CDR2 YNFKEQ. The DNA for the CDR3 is TGTGCCAGCAGCGGGAACAGGGGGCCAGGAGATACGCAGTATTTT. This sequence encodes CASSGNRGPGDTQYF.

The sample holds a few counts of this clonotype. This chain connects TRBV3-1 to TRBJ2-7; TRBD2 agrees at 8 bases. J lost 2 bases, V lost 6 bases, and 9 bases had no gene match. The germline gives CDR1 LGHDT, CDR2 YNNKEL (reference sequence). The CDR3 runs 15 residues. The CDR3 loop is CASRSAGGSAYEQYF. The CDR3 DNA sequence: TGTGCCAGCAGGTCCGCGGGGGGTTCGGCCTACGAGCAGTACTTC.

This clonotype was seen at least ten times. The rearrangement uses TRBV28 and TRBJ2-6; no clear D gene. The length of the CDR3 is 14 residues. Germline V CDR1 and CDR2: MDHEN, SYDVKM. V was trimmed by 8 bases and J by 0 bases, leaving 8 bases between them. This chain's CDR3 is CASSVSSGANVLTF. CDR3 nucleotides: TGTGCCAGCTCCGTAAGCTCTGGGGCCAACGTCCTGACTTTC.

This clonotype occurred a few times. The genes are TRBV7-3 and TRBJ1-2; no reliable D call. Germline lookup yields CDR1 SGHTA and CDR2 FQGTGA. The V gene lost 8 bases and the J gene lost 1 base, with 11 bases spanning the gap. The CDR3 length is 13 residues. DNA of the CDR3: TGTGCCAGCGGCACTCTAGATAACTATGGCTACACCTTC. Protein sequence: CASGTLDNYGYTF.

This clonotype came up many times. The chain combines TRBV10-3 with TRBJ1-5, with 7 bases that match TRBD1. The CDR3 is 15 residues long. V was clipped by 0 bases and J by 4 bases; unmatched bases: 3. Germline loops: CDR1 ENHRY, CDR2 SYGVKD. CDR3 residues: CAISESGTANQPQHF. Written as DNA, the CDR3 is TGTGCCATCAGTGAGTCTGGGACAGCGAATCAGCCCCAGCATTTT.

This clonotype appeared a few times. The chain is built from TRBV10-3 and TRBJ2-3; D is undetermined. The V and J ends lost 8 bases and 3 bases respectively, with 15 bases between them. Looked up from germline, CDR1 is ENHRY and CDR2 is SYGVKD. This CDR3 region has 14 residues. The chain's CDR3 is CAISIAVQTDTQYF. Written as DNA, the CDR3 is TGTGCCATCTCGATAGCCGTGCAAACAGATACGCAGTATTTT.